This TCR beta chain was sequenced in a study of T cell repertoires in cytomegalovirus infection. Study background: Public TCR beta signatures were indicative of both CMV infection and a matching HLA type.

Germline V gene lookup returns CDR1 SQVTM and CDR2 ANQGSEA. V was clipped by 6 bases and J by 1 base, with 12 bases between them. CDR3 length equals 13 residues. About this clonotype: What it binds is unknown.

TCRdb fed the reads into MiXCR, producing one record per CDR3 protein. The profile shows some 310,000 distinct CDR3 sequences, just under 25% of them singletons. Sequencing used cultured PBMCs, obtained from culture after CMV antigen stimulation. The TCR was taken from a human donor in good health (CMV status not recorded). Some clones in this sample may be carry-over from other donors' samples. The chain recombines TRBV29-1 with TRBJ1-1; maybe TRBD1 (6 bases). In DNA, the CDR3 is TGCAGCGTGGAAAGGGGGGGGAACACTGAAGCTTTCTTT. It translates to CSVERGGNTEAFF. Together with reference TRBV29-1 and TRBJ1-1, the CDR3 gives the full variable domain: SAVISQKPSRDICQRGTSLTIQCQVDSQVTMMFWYRQQPGQSLTLIATANQGSEATYESGFVIDKFPISRPNLTFSTLTVSNMSPEDSSIYLCSVERGGNTEAFFGQGTRLTVV.